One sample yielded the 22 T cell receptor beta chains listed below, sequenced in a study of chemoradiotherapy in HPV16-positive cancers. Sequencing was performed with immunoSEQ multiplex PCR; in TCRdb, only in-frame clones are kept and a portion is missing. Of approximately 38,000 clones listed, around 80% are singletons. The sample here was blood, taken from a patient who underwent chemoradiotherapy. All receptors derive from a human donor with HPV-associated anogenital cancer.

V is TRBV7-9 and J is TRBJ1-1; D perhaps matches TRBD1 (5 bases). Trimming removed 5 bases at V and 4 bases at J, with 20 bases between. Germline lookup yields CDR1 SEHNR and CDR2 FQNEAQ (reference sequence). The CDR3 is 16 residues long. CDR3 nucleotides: TGTGCCAGCAGCCTCGGGGGGACTGGGGCGCGCACTGAAGCTTTCTTT. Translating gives CASSLGGTGARTEAFF.

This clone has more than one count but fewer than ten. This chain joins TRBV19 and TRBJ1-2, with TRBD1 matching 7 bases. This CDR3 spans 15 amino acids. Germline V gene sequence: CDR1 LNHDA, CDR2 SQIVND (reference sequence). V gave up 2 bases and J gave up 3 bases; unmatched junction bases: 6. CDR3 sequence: CASSIRPTGDYGYTF. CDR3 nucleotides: TGTGCCAGTAGTATACGACCTACAGGGGACTATGGCTACACCTTC.

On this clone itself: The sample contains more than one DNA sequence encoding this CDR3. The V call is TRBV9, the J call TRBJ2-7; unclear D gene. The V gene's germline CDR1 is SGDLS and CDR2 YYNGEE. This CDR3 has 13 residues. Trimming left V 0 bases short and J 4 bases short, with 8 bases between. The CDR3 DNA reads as TGTGCCAGCAGCGTAGGTGGGTCTTACGAGCAGTACTTC. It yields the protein CASSVGGSYEQYF.

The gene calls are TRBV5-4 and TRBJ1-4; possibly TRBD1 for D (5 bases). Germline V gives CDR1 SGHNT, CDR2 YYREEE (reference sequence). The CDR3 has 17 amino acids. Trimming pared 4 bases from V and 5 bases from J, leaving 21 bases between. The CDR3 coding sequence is TGTGCCAGCAGCCGAGGACCGAGGGGCACCCCAAATGAAAAACTGTTTTTT. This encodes CASSRGPRGTPNEKLFF.

CDR3 DNA sequence: TGTGCCAGCAGCTTCGCACCGGGACAGCAAGAGACCCAGTACTTC. This codes for CASSFAPGQQETQYF. The V call is TRBV5-4, the J call TRBJ2-5; 7 positions match TRBD1. The V and J ends lost 2 bases and 2 bases, in that order; junction bases with no gene match: 6. Germline lookup yields CDR1 SGHNT and CDR2 YYREEE (reference sequence). CDR3 length: 15 residues.

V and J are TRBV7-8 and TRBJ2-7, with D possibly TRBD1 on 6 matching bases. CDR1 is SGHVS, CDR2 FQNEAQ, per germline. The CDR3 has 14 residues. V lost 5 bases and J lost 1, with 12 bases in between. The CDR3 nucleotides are TGTGCCAGCAGCACGGGACACTCTTCCTACGAGCAGTACTTC. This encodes CASSTGHSSYEQYF.

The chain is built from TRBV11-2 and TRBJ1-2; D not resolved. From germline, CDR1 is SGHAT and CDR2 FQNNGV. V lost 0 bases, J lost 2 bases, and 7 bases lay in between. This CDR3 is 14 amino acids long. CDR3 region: CASSLERGNYGYTF. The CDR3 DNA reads TGTGCCAGCAGCTTAGAGAGAGGGAACTATGGCTACACCTTC.

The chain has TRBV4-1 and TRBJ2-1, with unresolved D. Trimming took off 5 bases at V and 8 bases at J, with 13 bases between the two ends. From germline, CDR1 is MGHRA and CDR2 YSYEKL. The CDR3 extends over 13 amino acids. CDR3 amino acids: CASSDGPFDEQFF. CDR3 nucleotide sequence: TGCGCCAGCAGCGACGGTCCATTCGATGAGCAGTTCTTC.

This CDR3 reads CASSGGGRSTDTQYF. The CDR3 region has the DNA TGTGCCAGCAGTGGTGGGGGGCGGAGCACAGATACGCAGTATTTT. The V gene is TRBV6-1, the J gene TRBJ2-3; D possibly matches TRBD1 or TRBD2 (6 bases each). The V gene's germline CDR1 is MNHNS and CDR2 SASEGT. The CDR3 loop spans 15 amino acids. Trimming left V 4 bases short and J 0 bases short, with 11 bases between.

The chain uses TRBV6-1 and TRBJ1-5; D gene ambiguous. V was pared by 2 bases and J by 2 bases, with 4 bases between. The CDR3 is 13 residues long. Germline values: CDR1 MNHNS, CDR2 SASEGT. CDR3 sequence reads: CASSERGNQPQHF. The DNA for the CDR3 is TGTGCCAGCAGTGAAAGAGGCAATCAGCCCCAGCATTTT.

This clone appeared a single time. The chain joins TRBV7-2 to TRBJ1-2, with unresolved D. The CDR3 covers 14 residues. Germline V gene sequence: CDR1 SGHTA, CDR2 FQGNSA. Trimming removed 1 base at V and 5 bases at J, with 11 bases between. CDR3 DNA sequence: TGTGCCAGCAGCTTAGTTGCGGTAGGATATGGCTACACCTTC. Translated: CASSLVAVGYGYTF. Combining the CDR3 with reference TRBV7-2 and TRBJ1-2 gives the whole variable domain GAGVSQSPSNKVTEKGKDVELRCDPISGHTALYWYRQSLGQGLEFLIYFQGNSAPDKSGLPSDRFSAERTGGSVSTLTIQRTQQEDSAVYLCASSLVAVGYGYTFGSGTRLTVV.

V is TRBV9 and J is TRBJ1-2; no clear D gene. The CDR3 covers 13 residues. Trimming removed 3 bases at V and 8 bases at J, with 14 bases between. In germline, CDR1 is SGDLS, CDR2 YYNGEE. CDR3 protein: CASSALTLQGYTF. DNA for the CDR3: TGTGCCAGCAGCGCCTTGACGCTACAGGGCTACACCTTC.

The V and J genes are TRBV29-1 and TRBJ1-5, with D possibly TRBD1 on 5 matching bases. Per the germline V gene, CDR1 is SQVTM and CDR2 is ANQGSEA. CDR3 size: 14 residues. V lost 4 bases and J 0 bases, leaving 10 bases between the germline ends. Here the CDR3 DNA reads TGCAGCGTTGGAGGGACGGCTAGCAATCAGCCCCAGCATTTT. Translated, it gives CSVGGTASNQPQHF.

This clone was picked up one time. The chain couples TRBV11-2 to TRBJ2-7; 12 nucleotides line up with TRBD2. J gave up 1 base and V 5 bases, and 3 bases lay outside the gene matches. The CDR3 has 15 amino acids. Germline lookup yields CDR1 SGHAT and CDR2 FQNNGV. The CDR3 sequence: CASSRTSGVSYEQYF. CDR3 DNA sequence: TGTGCCAGCAGCCGGACTAGCGGGGTTTCCTACGAGCAGTACTTC.

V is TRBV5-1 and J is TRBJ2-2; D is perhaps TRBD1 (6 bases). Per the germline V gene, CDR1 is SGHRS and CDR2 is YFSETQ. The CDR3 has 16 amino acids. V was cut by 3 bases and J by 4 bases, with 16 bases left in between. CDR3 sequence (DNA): TGCGCCAGCAGCTCTGGACAGACCAGCGGCACCGGGGAGCTGTTTTTT. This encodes CASSSGQTSGTGELFF.

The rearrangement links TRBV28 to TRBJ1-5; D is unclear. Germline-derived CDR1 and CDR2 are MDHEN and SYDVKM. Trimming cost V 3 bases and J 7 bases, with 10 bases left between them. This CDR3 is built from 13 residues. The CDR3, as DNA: TGTGCCAGCAGTTTGGGATTCGGGCAGCCCCAGCATTTT. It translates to CASSLGFGQPQHF.

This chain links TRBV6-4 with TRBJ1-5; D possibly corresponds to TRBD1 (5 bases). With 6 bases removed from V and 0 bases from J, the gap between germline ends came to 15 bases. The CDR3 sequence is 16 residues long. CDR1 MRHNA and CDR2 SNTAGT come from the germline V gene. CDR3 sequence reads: CASSFDSPYSNQPQHF. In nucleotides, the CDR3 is TGTGCCAGCAGCTTCGACAGTCCCTATAGCAATCAGCCCCAGCATTTT.

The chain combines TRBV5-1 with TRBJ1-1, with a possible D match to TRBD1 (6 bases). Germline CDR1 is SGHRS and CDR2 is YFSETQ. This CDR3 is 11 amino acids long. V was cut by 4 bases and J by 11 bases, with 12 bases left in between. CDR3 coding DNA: TGCGCCAGCAGCGGGGGGGGACACGCTTTCTTT. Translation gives CASSGGGHAFF. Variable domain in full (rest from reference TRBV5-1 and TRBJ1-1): KAGVTQTPRYLIKTRGQQVTLSCSPISGHRSVSWYQQTPGQGLQFLFEYFSETQRNKGNFPGRFSGRQFSNSRSEMNVSTLELGDSALYLCASSGGGHAFFGQGTRLTVV.

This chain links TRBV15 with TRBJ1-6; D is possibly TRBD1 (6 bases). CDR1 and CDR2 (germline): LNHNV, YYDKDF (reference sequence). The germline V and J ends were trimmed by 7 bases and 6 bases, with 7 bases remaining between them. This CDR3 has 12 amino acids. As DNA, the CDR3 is TGTGCCACCATGGACAGTAATTCACCCCTCCACTTT. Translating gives CATMDSNSPLHF.

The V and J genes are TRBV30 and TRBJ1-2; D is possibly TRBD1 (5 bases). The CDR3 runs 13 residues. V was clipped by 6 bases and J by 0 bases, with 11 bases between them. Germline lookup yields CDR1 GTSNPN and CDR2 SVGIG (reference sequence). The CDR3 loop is CACLDISNYGYTF. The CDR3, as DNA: TGTGCCTGCTTGGACATATCTAACTATGGCTACACCTTC.

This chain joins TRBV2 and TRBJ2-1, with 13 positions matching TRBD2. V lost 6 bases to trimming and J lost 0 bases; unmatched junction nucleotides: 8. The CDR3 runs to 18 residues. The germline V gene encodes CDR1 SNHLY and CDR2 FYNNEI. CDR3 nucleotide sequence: TGTGCCAGCAGAGGGACTAGCGGGGCCAGACGCTCCTACAATGAGCAGTTCTTC. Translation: CASRGTSGARRSYNEQFF.

CDR3 in DNA: TGTGCCAGCAGCCCCATCAGCGCGATAGAGACCCAGTACTTC. Translating it yields CASSPISAIETQYF. This chain connects TRBV11-2 to TRBJ2-5; no reliable D call. Trimming pared 5 bases from V and 4 bases from J, leaving 14 bases between. Germline CDR1 and CDR2: SGHAT and FQNNGV. CDR3 size: 14 residues.